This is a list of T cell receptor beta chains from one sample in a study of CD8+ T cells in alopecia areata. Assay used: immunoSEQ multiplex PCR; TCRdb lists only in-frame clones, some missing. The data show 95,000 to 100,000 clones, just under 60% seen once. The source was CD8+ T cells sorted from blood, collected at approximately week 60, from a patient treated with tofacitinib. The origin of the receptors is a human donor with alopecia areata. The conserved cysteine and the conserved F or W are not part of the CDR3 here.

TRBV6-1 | ASSDKGTHEQY
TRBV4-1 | ASSQVPVGGGPEETQY
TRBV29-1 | SVADSYGYT
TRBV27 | ASSRDRFGDGYT
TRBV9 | ASSVDGTGTGELF
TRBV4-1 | ASSQVSATNEKLF
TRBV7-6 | ASGRGGAPTNEKLF
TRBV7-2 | ASSVRRQSRVGSTDTQY
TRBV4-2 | ASSSWFGQPQH
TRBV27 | ASSSWTVDTQY
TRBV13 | ASSFGTTEAF
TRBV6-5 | ASTGTGWEKLF
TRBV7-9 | ASSTWDSNYGYT
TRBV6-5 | ASSLGLGNQPQH
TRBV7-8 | ASSLIEGPTDTQY
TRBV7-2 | ASSLTDYEQY
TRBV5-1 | ASSIRSGGSIDTQY
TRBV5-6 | ASSRDTYGYT
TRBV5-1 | ASSPKRFGTPNQPQH
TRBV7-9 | ASSGTHRGGGYGYT
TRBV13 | ASSLGRSSYEQY
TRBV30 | AFWATGELF
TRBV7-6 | ASSSVQGAVYGYT
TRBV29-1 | SVPLPSPGTEAF
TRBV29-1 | SVDRNQGPNYGYT
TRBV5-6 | ASSLPSSGAQETQY
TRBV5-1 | ASSRYRGYNEQF
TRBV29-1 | SAYSRGVSTGELF
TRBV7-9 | ASSLRQVITDTQY
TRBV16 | ASSQLGVTYEQY
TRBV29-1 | SVPGTGIGYT
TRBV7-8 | ASSLGLGSEQY
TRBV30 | AWRIRGYEQY
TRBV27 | ASSLKSQQPQH
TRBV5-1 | ASSFNRDGETQY
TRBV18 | ASSSRDSPSGANVLT
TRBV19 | ASSFDSSNYGYT
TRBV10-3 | AISETGGASYEQY
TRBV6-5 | ASSYTHRYEKLF
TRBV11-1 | AILGQGGGELF
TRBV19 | ASSTGGQPQH
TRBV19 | ASSPRDYGYT
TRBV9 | ASSQWTGRSRGYT
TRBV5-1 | ASSLAGAFLDTQY
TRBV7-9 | ASSLTKKGGELF
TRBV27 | ASSLGTGGFEQF
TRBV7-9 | ASSLGSTQLYGYT
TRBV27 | ASSSIESRGLLGEY
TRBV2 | ASSNQGYNQPQH
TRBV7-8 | ASSSSTGWDEKLF
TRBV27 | ASSLSRRGLEQY
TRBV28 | ASSLTGEGNQPQH
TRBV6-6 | AIPIWTGYGYT
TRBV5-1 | ASSLTDRGQGNTIY
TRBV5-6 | ASSSRYGYT
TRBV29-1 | SGSGTFTQY
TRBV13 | ASSSGRDRGQGSNQPQH
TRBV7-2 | ASSLELTGELF
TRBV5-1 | ASSLSLTPQTGVNYGYT
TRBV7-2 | ASSARTGGYTYNEQF